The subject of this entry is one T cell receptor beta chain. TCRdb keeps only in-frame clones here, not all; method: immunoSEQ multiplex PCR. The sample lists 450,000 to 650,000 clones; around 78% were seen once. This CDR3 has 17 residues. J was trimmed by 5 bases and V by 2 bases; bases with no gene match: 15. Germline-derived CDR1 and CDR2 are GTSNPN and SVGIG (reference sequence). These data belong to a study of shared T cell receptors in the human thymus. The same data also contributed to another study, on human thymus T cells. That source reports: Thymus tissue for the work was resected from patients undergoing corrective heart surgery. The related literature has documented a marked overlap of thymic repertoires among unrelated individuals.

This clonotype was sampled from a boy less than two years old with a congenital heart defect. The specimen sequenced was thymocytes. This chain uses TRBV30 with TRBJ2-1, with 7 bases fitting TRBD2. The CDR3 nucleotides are TGTGCCTGGAGTTTCCCCCCCGTGGCTAGCGGACACAATGAGCAGTTCTTC. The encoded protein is CAWSFPPVASGHNEQFF.